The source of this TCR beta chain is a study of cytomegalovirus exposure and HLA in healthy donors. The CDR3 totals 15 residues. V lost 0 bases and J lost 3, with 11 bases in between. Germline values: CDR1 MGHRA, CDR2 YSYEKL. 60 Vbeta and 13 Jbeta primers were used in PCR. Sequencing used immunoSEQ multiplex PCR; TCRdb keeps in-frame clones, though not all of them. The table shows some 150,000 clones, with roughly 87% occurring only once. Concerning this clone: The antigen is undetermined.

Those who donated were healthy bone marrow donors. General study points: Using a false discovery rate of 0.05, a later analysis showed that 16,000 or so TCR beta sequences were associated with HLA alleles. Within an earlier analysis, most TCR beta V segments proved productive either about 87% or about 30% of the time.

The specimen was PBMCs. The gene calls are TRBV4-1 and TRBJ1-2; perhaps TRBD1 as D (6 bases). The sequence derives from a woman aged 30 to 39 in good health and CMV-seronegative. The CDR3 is CASSQDRGGYYGYTF. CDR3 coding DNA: TGCGCCAGCAGCCAAGATCGGGGGGGCTACTATGGCTACACCTTC.